This T cell receptor (beta chain) was profiled in a study of blood T cell repertoires in COVID-19. The overall study: Whether acute or convalescent, the COVID-19 samples came from the United States, Italy and Spain. The analysed material was cDNA or gDNA that came from T cells, B-cell-depleted T cells, or PBMCs.

The count of this clone is one. In the authors' methods: Amplification of reference gene primers was used by the study to estimate nucleated cell counts. The protocol was immunoSEQ multiplex PCR, while the TCRdb copy is restricted to in-frame clones and leaves out a portion. The D gene and trimming were derived from the DNA, and the V and J assignments and clone size from that table. The table records about 46,000 clones, approximately 90% of them present only once. The CDR3 extends over 15 amino acids. V was trimmed by 1 base and J by 4 bases, leaving 13 bases between them. Germline assignment: CDR1 SGHTA and CDR2 FQGNSA.

The source of this sequence is a man aged 50 to 59 with active COVID-19. The sample taken for sequencing was peripheral blood. The V gene is TRBV7-2, the J gene TRBJ2-5; the D gene is possibly TRBD2 (6 bases). The CDR3 reads CASSLGASGPETQYF. The CDR3, as DNA: TGTGCCAGCAGCTTAGGTGCCAGCGGGCCAGAGACCCAGTACTTC.